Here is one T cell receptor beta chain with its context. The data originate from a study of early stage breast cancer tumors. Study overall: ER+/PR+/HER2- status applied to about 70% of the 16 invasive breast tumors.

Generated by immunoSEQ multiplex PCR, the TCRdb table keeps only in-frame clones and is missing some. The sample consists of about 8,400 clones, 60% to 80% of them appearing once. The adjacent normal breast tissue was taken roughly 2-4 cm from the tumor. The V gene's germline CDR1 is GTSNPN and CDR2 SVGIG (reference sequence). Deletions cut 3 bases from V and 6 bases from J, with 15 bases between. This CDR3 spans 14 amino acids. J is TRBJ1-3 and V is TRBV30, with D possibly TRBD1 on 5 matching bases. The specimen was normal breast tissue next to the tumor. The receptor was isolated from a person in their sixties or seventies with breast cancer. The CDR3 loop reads CAWRIAGALNTIYF. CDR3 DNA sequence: TGTGCCTGGAGAATAGCTGGGGCTCTAAACACCATATATTTT. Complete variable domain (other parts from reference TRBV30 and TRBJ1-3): SQTIHQWPATLVQPVGSPLSLECTVEGTSNPNLYWYRQAAGRGLQLLFYSVGIGQISSEVPQNLSASRPQDRQFILSSKKLLLSDSGFYLCAWRIAGALNTIYFGEGSWLTVV.